Below are 20 T cell receptor beta chains sequenced from a single sample in a study of blood T cell repertoires in COVID-19 (dated by TCRdb to the early 2020s). The receptor library was made with the immunoSEQ multiplex PCR assay. The clones in this table, taken by TCRdb from immuneACCESS, are in-frame only. Not every clone is retained; where verified, under half of the shortfall comes from an unresolved V gene, and the cause of the rest is unknown. The sample contains about 43,000 clones, around 90% of them found a single time. The ten largest clones take up 8% to 10% of the sample. The sample taken for sequencing was peripheral blood. The receptor set was obtained from a woman of 80 years or more with active COVID-19.

The chain couples TRBV18 to TRBJ1-2, with a weak D call TRBD1 (6 bases). The germline V gene encodes CDR1 KGHSH and CDR2 LQKENI. The CDR3 is 15 residues long. V was cut by 6 bases and J by 4 bases, with 18 bases left in between. This CDR3 reads CASSPGQFFGYGYTF. The CDR3 nucleotides read TGTGCCAGCTCCCCCGGACAGTTTTTTGGCTATGGCTACACCTTC. Full variable domain (outside the CDR3, taken from reference TRBV18 and TRBJ1-2): NAGVMQNPRHLVRRRGQEARLRCSPMKGHSHVYWYRQLPEEGLKFMVYLQKENIIDESGMPKERFSAEFPKEGPSILRIQQVVRGDSAAYFCASSPGQFFGYGYTFGSGTRLTVV.

The sample holds a few counts of this clone. The V and J genes are TRBV7-2 and TRBJ2-3; the D gene is possibly TRBD1 (6 bases). The V gene lost 1 base and the J gene lost 4 bases, with 12 bases spanning the gap. Germline CDR1 reads SGHTA; CDR2 reads FQGNSA. This CDR3 has 15 amino acids. CDR3 loop: CASSLGQGWADTQYF. The CDR3 bases are TGTGCCAGCAGCTTAGGGCAGGGGTGGGCAGATACGCAGTATTTT.

J is TRBJ2-1 and V is TRBV4-3; D may be TRBD1 (6 bases). The CDR3 is 14 residues long. CDR1 is LGHNA, CDR2 YSLEER, per germline. The V gene lost 10 bases and the J gene lost 5 bases, with 18 bases spanning the gap. CDR3 loop: CANFQGPQNNEQFF. CDR3 bases: TGCGCCAATTTCCAGGGGCCCCAAAACAATGAGCAGTTCTTC.

The table lists this clone with a count of one. V usage is TRBV7-9 and J usage is TRBJ1-2; no firm D call. Germline loops: CDR1 SEHNR, CDR2 FQNEAQ (reference sequence). The CDR3 is 13 residues long. The V and J ends lost 2 bases and 3 bases respectively, with 7 bases between them. CDR3 loop: CASSLNSHYGYTF. CDR3 nucleotide sequence: TGTGCCAGCAGCTTAAACAGTCACTATGGCTACACCTTC.

J is TRBJ1-2 and V is TRBV5-5; D not certain. The germline V and J ends were trimmed by 2 bases and 5 bases, with 13 bases remaining between them. CDR3 length equals 14 residues. From germline, CDR1 is SGHKS and CDR2 YYEKEE (reference sequence). CDR3 residues: CASSFIGDEYGYTF. The CDR3 coding sequence is TGTGCCAGCAGCTTTATCGGGGATGAGTATGGCTACACCTTC.

This chain uses TRBV7-2 with TRBJ2-1; 15 nucleotides agree with TRBD2. The V and J ends lost 5 bases and 4 bases, in that order; junction bases with no gene match: 3. Germline V lookup: CDR1 SGHTA, CDR2 FQGNSA. This CDR3 has 16 residues. The DNA of the CDR3 is TGTGCCAGCAGCCTCGGACTAGCGGGGGGGTACAATGAGCAGTTCTTC. Protein sequence: CASSLGLAGGYNEQFF.

This chain uses TRBV5-5 with TRBJ2-7, with 9 bases lining up with TRBD1. The V segment lost 2 bases and the J segment 3 bases; nucleotides outside the gene matches: 6. The germline CDR1 and CDR2 sequences are SGHKS and YYEKEE (reference sequence). The length of the CDR3 is 15 residues. The CDR3 loop is CASSFRGQGLYEQYF. The CDR3 DNA sequence: TGTGCCAGCAGCTTCCGGGGACAGGGTCTCTACGAGCAGTACTTC.

The chain employs TRBV21-1 and TRBJ2-3; the DNA was not used to check the table's D call, TRBD2. TRBV21-1 constitutes a pseudogene. This CDR3 region has 17 residues. The CDR3 region is CASSKLSTRSSTDTQYF. The CDR3 DNA reads as TGTGCCAGCAGCAAACTTTCGACTAGGTCTAGCACAGATACGCAGTATTTT.

J is TRBJ2-7 and V is TRBV24-1; a weak D match, TRBD1 (6 bases). The V end lost 5 bases, the J end lost 8 bases, and 12 bases lay between the germline ends. CDR3 length: 12 residues. Germline lookup yields CDR1 KGHDR and CDR2 SFDVKD. CDR3 sequence: CATSVPQGKQYF. DNA of the CDR3: TGTGCCACCAGTGTCCCCCAGGGGAAGCAGTACTTC.

The rearrangement uses TRBV28 and TRBJ1-5; perhaps TRBD1 as D (5 bases). The CDR3 loop spans 14 amino acids. The germline CDR1 and CDR2 sequences are MDHEN and SYDVKM. Trimming shortened V by 6 bases and J by 2 bases, and 11 bases separated the two germline ends. Here the CDR3 reads CASSDRGGNQPQHF. CDR3 nucleotides: TGTGCCAGCAGCGACCGGGGGGGCAATCAGCCCCAGCATTTT.

The chain has TRBV6-5 and TRBJ1-5, with D possibly being TRBD1 (6 bases). CDR1 and CDR2 from the germline V gene are MNHEY and SVGAGI. V lost 3 bases to trimming and J lost 7 bases, with 13 bases between them. The CDR3 runs to 14 residues. The CDR3 region is CASSYVGDTQPQHF. The CDR3 nucleotides read TGTGCCAGCAGTTATGTAGGGGACACCCAGCCCCAGCATTTT.

This clone was detected a few times. This sequence joins TRBV6-5 and TRBJ2-1; 11 nucleotides agree with TRBD2. CDR1 and CDR2 (germline): MNHEY, SVGAGI. CDR3 length equals 15 residues. J lost 4 bases, V lost 4 bases, and 3 bases had no gene match. CDR3 nucleotides: TGTGCCAGCAGTTCTAGCGGGGGGTGGTACAATGAGCAGTTCTTC. Translation gives CASSSSGGWYNEQFF.

The chain is built from TRBV7-3 and TRBJ2-1; 9 bases match TRBD1. Trimming removed 2 bases from V and 6 bases from J; junction bases left unmatched: 8. CDR3 length equals 16 residues. CDR1 and CDR2 (germline): SGHTA, FQGTGA. CDR3 residues: CASSLAGQGSGNEQFF. The CDR3 DNA is TGTGCCAGCAGCTTAGCGGGACAGGGTAGTGGCAATGAGCAGTTCTTC.

This clone has only a few counts. This CDR3 reads CSASVNRGRGLYEQYF. The CDR3 nucleotides are TGCAGTGCTAGTGTGAACAGGGGGAGAGGCCTTTACGAGCAGTACTTC. V is TRBV20-1 and J is TRBJ2-7; 8 bases are shared with TRBD1. The junction had 14 bases not matched to a gene; V was cut back by 3 bases and J by 4 bases. CDR1 and CDR2 (germline): DFQATT, SNEGSKA (reference sequence). This CDR3 contains 16 residues.

The chain uses TRBV6-4 and TRBJ1-5; D uncertain. Germline V CDR1 and CDR2: MRHNA, SNTAGT. CDR3 length: 16 residues. V lost 3 bases to trimming and J lost 4 bases, with 16 bases between them. Here the CDR3 reads CASSEYHGSGNQPQHF. CDR3 DNA sequence: TGTGCCAGCAGTGAATATCATGGGAGTGGAAATCAGCCCCAGCATTTT.

The V and J genes are TRBV18 and TRBJ2-1; a weak D match, TRBD1 (5 bases). The CDR3 has 15 residues. Trimming took off 1 base at V and 4 bases at J, with 11 bases between the two ends. Germline CDR1 KGHSH, CDR2 LQKENI. CDR3 DNA: TGTGCCAGCTCACCACAGGGGTTGGGGTACAATGAGCAGTTCTTC. This codes for CASSPQGLGYNEQFF.

The chain recombines TRBV19 with TRBJ1-2; D is perhaps TRBD1 (5 bases). Germline assignment: CDR1 LNHDA and CDR2 SQIVND (reference sequence). The V end lost 6 bases, the J end lost 4 bases, and 15 bases lay between the germline ends. This CDR3 spans 14 amino acids. The CDR3 here is CASRPPGLLYGYTF. In DNA, the CDR3 is TGTGCCAGTAGACCCCCGGGACTCCTCTATGGCTACACCTTC.

The rearrangement uses TRBV30 and TRBJ1-5, with 9 bases fitting TRBD1. V shed 1 base, J shed 6 bases, and the junction held 4 bases outside the gene matches. Germline-derived CDR1 and CDR2 are GTSNPN and SVGIG (reference sequence). This CDR3 region has 14 residues. In DNA form, the CDR3 reads TGTGCCTGGAGTGCGGGACAGGGTCCTCAGCCCCAGCATTTT. Translated, it gives CAWSAGQGPQPQHF.

The chain employs TRBV7-9 and TRBJ1-5; D is uncertain. CDR1 is SEHNR and CDR2 is FQNEAQ in the germline V gene (reference sequence). Trimming took off 4 bases at V and 5 bases at J, with 6 bases between the two ends. CDR3 length: 12 residues. In DNA, the CDR3 is TGTGCCAGCAGCTCAGATTATCAGCCCCAGCATTTT. This sequence encodes CASSSDYQPQHF.

The chain recombines TRBV29-1 with TRBJ2-5; TRBD2 agrees at 8 bases. CDR1 SQVTM and CDR2 ANQGSEA come from the germline V gene. J lost 2 bases, V lost 7 bases, and 3 bases had no gene match. The CDR3 runs 12 residues. CDR3: CSAREGQETQYF. In DNA, the CDR3 is TGCAGCGCCCGGGAGGGGCAAGAGACCCAGTACTTC.